What follows are 24 T cell receptor beta chains derived from one specimen sequenced in a study of blood T cell repertoires in COVID-19. Generated by immunoSEQ multiplex PCR, the TCRdb table keeps only in-frame clones and is missing some. The repertoire consists of more than 200,000 clones, with under 90% occurring once and the leading ten covering about 4%. The sequencing input was PBMCs or T cells enriched from blood (not recorded which). These receptors all come from a woman aged 25 to 39 with acute COVID-19.

The V gene is TRBV3-1 (or the pseudogene TRBV3-2), the J gene TRBJ2-4; D uncertain. Germline V gene lookup returns CDR1 LGHDT and CDR2 YNNKEL (reference sequence). The ends were cut back, 4 bases at V and 14 bases at J, with 18 bases in the middle. CDR3 size: 13 residues. The CDR3 loop reads CASSRNPSTTEYF. The CDR3 coding sequence is TGTGCCAGCAGCCGAAACCCTAGTACGACCGAGTACTTC.

The gene calls are TRBV19 and TRBJ1-2; 7 nucleotides line up with TRBD1. CDR1 and CDR2 (germline): LNHDA, SQIVND (reference sequence). Trimming removed 7 bases from V and 1 base from J; junction bases left unmatched: 6. CDR3 length equals 14 residues. The CDR3 spells CASNRDSHNYGYTF. The DNA of the CDR3 is TGTGCCAGTAATCGGGACAGCCATAACTATGGCTACACCTTC.

The rearrangement joins TRBV7-7 to TRBJ2-1; 10 nucleotides match TRBD1. This CDR3 region has 16 residues. In germline, CDR1 is SSHAT, CDR2 FNYEAQ (reference sequence). V trimming: 2 bases; J trimming: 5 bases; junction bases outside the gene matches: 6. CDR3 DNA sequence: TGTGCCAGCAGCTTATCGGGACAGGGGATTAACAATGAGCAGTTCTTC. Its protein product is CASSLSGQGINNEQFF.

V usage is TRBV30 and J usage is TRBJ1-4; 9 bases map to TRBD1. There are 14 residues in the CDR3. The ends lost 2 bases at V and 6 bases at J; junction bases unmatched: 4. Germline CDR1 and CDR2: GTSNPN and SVGIG (reference sequence). CDR3: CAWSRGQGDEKLFF. The CDR3 DNA reads TGTGCCTGGAGTAGGGGACAGGGAGATGAAAAACTGTTTTTT.

This chain joins TRBV27 and TRBJ2-7, with D perhaps matching TRBD1 (5 bases). Germline CDR1 is MNHEY and CDR2 is SMNVEV (reference sequence). The V end was cut by 3 bases, the J end by 5 bases, with 14 bases between. This CDR3 region has 14 residues. CDR3 residues: CASSFTGRANEQYF. CDR3 in DNA: TGTGCCAGCAGTTTTACCGGCAGGGCTAACGAGCAGTACTTC.

This clone showed up just once. The chain employs TRBV5-1 and TRBJ1-6; D possibly corresponds to TRBD1 (5 bases). This CDR3 contains 12 residues. Deletions cut 4 bases from V and 14 bases from J, with 13 bases between. The germline V gene encodes CDR1 SGHRS and CDR2 YFSETQ. CDR3 in amino acids: CASSDQGKALHF. In DNA, the CDR3 is TGCGCCAGCAGCGATCAGGGTAAGGCCCTCCACTTT.

The chain uses TRBV6-4 and TRBJ2-2; weak D call: TRBD2 (5 bases). The V gene lost 6 bases and the J gene lost 3 bases, with 11 bases spanning the gap. Per germline, CDR1 MRHNA and CDR2 SNTAGT. The CDR3 totals 14 residues. This CDR3 is CASRRGMDTGELFF. The CDR3 coding sequence is TGTGCCAGCAGACGAGGGATGGACACCGGGGAGCTGTTTTTT.

This sequence joins TRBV2 and TRBJ1-1; 7 positions agree with TRBD1. Looked up from germline, CDR1 is SNHLY and CDR2 is FYNNEI. The CDR3 runs to 13 residues. With 11 bases clipped from V and 8 bases from J, the junction kept 14 bases outside the gene matches. The CDR3 DNA reads as TGTGCCGGACTCGGGGACAGTTTAAAGGAAGCTTTCTTT. It encodes CAGLGDSLKEAFF.

The gene calls are TRBV6-2 or TRBV6-3 and TRBJ1-1, with D unclear. V was trimmed by 1 base and J by 4 bases, leaving 4 bases between them. The length of the CDR3 is 12 residues. The germline gives CDR1 MNHEY, CDR2 SVGEGT. As DNA, the CDR3 is TGTGCCAGCAGTTACTTTCTCACTGAAGCTTTCTTT. Protein: CASSYFLTEAFF.

This chain uses TRBV28 with TRBJ1-5, with 8 bases that match TRBD1. The germline CDR1 and CDR2 sequences are MDHEN and SYDVKM. Trimming took 3 bases from V and 7 from J; bases not matched to a gene: 14. The CDR3 length is 17 residues. As DNA, the CDR3 is TGTGCCAGCAGTTTCAGGGGGCGCGTCTCCCCGCAACAGCCCCAGCATTTT. It encodes CASSFRGRVSPQQPQHF. Full variable domain (remainder filled in from reference TRBV28 and TRBJ1-5): DVKVTQSSRYLVKRTGEKVFLECVQDMDHENMFWYRQDPGLGLRLIYFSYDVKMKEKGDIPEGYSVSREKKERFSLILESASTNQTSMYLCASSFRGRVSPQQPQHFGDGTRLSIL.

J is TRBJ1-5 and V is TRBV27, with 8 positions matching TRBD1. Germline assignment: CDR1 MNHEY and CDR2 SMNVEV (reference sequence). The CDR3 has 15 residues. The V segment lost 5 bases and the J segment 6 bases; nucleotides outside the gene matches: 9. The CDR3 DNA follows: TGTGCCAGCAGTGCACAGGGGGTCGGGGGTCAGCCCCAGCATTTT. Encoded protein: CASSAQGVGGQPQHF.

The chain uses TRBV5-1 and TRBJ2-2; TRBD1 is a possible D gene (6 bases). Trimming left V 6 bases short and J 0 bases short, with 27 bases between. Germline CDR1 reads SGHRS; CDR2 reads YFSETQ. CDR3 size: 20 residues. The CDR3 sequence: CASTQAPSRPGTTNTGELFF. The CDR3 coding sequence is TGCGCCAGCACCCAGGCCCCTAGTAGACCCGGGACAACGAACACCGGGGAGCTGTTTTTT.

The V and J genes are TRBV5-4 and TRBJ2-7; 9 bases agree with TRBD2. V gave up 0 bases and J gave up 5 bases; unmatched junction bases: 6. There are 15 residues in the CDR3. CDR1 is SGHNT, CDR2 YYREEE, per germline (reference sequence). The CDR3 reads CASSLVAGGPHEQYF. CDR3 bases: TGTGCCAGCAGCTTGGTTGCGGGGGGGCCCCACGAGCAGTACTTC.

This chain joins TRBV7-2 and TRBJ2-2; possibly TRBD2 for D (7 bases). This CDR3 spans 16 amino acids. The germline gives CDR1 SGHTA, CDR2 FQGNSA. Deletions cut 4 bases from V and 4 bases from J, with 16 bases between. The CDR3 DNA sequence: TGTGCCAGCAGCTCCTTTGGGGGGGCGGGCACCGGGGAGCTGTTTTTT. Translating it yields CASSSFGGAGTGELFF. The whole variable domain, filled in from reference TRBV7-2 and TRBJ2-2, reads GAGVSQSPSNKVTEKGKDVELRCDPISGHTALYWYRQSLGQGLEFLIYFQGNSAPDKSGLPSDRFSAERTGGSVSTLTIQRTQQEDSAVYLCASSSFGGAGTGELFFGEGSRLTVL.

The chain carries TRBV5-6 and TRBJ1-2; 8 bases line up with TRBD1. Germline V gene data show CDR1 as SGHDT and CDR2 as YYEEEE. The V gene end was trimmed by 4 bases and the J gene end by 4 bases; junction bases not matched to a gene: 3. The CDR3 runs to 13 residues. In nucleotides, the CDR3 is TGTGCCAGCAGCCTCGACAGGGGCTATGGCTACACCTTC. Its translation: CASSLDRGYGYTF.

This chain joins TRBV12-5 and TRBJ1-2; 9 bases align to TRBD1. This CDR3 is 13 amino acids long. V was pared by 6 bases and J by 8 bases, with 7 bases of the junction left unmatched. Germline values: CDR1 LGHNT, CDR2 FRNRAP. This CDR3 is CASGGQGSRGYTF. CDR3 bases: TGTGCTAGTGGAGGACAGGGGAGTAGGGGCTACACCTTC.

This rearrangement joins TRBV11-3 to TRBJ2-3; 7 positions agree with TRBD2. V shed 4 bases and J 4 bases; nucleotides not matched to a gene: 5. Germline lookup yields CDR1 SGHNT and CDR2 YENEEA. The CDR3 has 14 amino acids. In nucleotides, the CDR3 is TGTGCCAGCAGCTCACGACTAGCCCCAGATACGCAGTATTTT. Amino acid sequence: CASSSRLAPDTQYF.

The rearrangement uses TRBV4-1 and TRBJ2-1; D is possibly TRBD1 (6 bases). The germline V gene encodes CDR1 MGHRA and CDR2 YSYEKL. The CDR3 spans 16 residues. V was trimmed by 0 bases and J by 1 base, leaving 10 bases between them. The CDR3 spells CASSQEPRGSYNEQFF. Written as DNA, the CDR3 is TGCGCCAGCAGCCAAGAGCCCAGGGGATCCTACAATGAGCAGTTCTTC.

This chain's CDR3 is CASSPGTRGSPLHF. The CDR3 coding sequence is TGCGCCAGCAGTCCAGGGACACGAGGGTCACCCCTCCACTTT. The chain joins TRBV10-1 to TRBJ1-6; maybe TRBD1 (6 bases). The CDR3 loop spans 14 amino acids. Trimming cost V 5 bases and J 10 bases, with 15 bases left between them. Germline V gene sequence: CDR1 WNHNN, CDR2 SYGVQD (reference sequence).

V gene TRBV5-1 combines with J gene TRBJ2-2, with D maybe TRBD2 (6 bases). Germline CDR1 is SGHRS and CDR2 is YFSETQ. The ends were cut back, 3 bases at V and 1 base at J, with 13 bases in the middle. The CDR3 runs to 16 residues. In nucleotides, the CDR3 is TGCGCCAGCAGCTGGCGCGGGGACTTGAACACCGGGGAGCTGTTTTTT. Protein: CASSWRGDLNTGELFF.

This chain joins TRBV9 and TRBJ2-2; TRBD1 matches at 10 bases. Losses at the gene ends were 3 bases for V and 4 bases for J; bases not matched to a gene: 6. The V gene's germline CDR1 is SGDLS and CDR2 YYNGEE. CDR3 length: 16 residues. CDR3 nucleotides: TGTGCCAGCAGCGGGAAGGGACAGGGGTCCACCGGGGAGCTGTTTTTT. The encoded protein is CASSGKGQGSTGELFF.

This sequence joins TRBV2 and TRBJ2-7; 10 bases agree with TRBD1. Trimming removed 7 bases from V and 6 bases from J; junction bases left unmatched: 12. Germline loops: CDR1 SNHLY, CDR2 FYNNEI. This CDR3 has 15 residues. The CDR3 DNA reads as TGTGCCAGCATGGCGCCCGGGACAGGGGTACGCGAGCAGTACTTC. Protein: CASMAPGTGVREQYF.

The V and J genes are TRBV16 and TRBJ1-1; D is possibly TRBD1 (5 bases). V was trimmed by 0 bases and J by 1 base, leaving 9 bases between them. The germline V gene encodes CDR1 KGHSY and CDR2 FQNENV. The CDR3 contains 15 residues. For the CDR3, the DNA is TGTGCCAGCAGCCAATCGTCAGGGAAGAACACTGAAGCTTTCTTT. Protein: CASSQSSGKNTEAFF.

V usage is TRBV4-3 and J usage is TRBJ2-1, with 10 bases lining up with TRBD2. Germline CDR1 LGHNA, CDR2 YSLEER. The CDR3 runs to 15 residues. V dropped 0 bases and J dropped 9; count of bases not matched to a gene: 5. The CDR3 DNA follows: TGCGCCAGCAGCCAAGAAATTCCTAGCGGGGGTGAGCAGTTCTTC. Its translation is CASSQEIPSGGEQFF.